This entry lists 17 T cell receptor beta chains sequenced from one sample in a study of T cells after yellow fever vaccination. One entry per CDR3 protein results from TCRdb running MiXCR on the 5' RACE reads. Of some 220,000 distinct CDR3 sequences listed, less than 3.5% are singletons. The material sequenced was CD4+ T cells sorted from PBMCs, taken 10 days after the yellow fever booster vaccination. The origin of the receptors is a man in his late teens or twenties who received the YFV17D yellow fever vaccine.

The CDR3 sequence is CASSQEGAGANVLTF. The CDR3 DNA reads TGCGCCAGCAGCCAAGAGGGGGCTGGGGCCAACGTCCTGACTTTC. The rearrangement joins TRBV4-3 to TRBJ2-6; D assignment may be TRBD1 or TRBD2 (5 bases each). The length of the CDR3 is 15 residues. Trimming shortened V by 0 bases and J by 2 bases, and 5 bases separated the two germline ends. Germline loops: CDR1 LGHNA, CDR2 YSLEER.

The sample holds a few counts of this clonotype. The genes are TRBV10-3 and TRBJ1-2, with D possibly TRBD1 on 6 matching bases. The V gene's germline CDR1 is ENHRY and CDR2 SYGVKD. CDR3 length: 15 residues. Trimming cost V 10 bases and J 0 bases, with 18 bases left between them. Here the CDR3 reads CATRGQIVANYGYTF. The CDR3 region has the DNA TGTGCCACACGGGGACAAATAGTAGCTAACTATGGCTACACCTTC.

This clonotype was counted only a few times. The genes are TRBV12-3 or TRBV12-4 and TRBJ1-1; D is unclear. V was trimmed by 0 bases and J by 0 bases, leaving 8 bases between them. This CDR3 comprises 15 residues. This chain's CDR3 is CASSLARHMNTEAFF. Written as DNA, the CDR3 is TGTGCCAGCAGTTTAGCGAGGCATATGAACACTGAAGCTTTCTTT.

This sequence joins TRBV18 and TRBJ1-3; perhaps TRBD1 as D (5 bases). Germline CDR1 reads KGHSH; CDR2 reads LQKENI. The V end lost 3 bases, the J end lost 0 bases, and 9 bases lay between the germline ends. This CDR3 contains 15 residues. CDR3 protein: CASSPYGASGNTIYF. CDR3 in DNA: TGTGCCAGCTCACCGTACGGGGCCTCTGGAAACACCATATATTTT.

The CDR3: CSAQGNGYTF. The CDR3 DNA is TGCAGTGCCCAGGGGAATGGCTACACCTTC. The chain couples TRBV20-1 to TRBJ1-2, with D perhaps TRBD1 (6 bases). The V gene lost 6 bases and the J gene lost 6 bases, with 8 bases spanning the gap. The CDR3 has 10 amino acids. Germline V CDR1 and CDR2: DFQATT, SNEGSKA (reference sequence).

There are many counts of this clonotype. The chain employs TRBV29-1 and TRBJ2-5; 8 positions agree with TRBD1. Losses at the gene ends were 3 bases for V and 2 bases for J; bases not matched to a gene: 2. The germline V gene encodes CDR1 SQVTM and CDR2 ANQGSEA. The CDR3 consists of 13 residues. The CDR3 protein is CSVDGQGQETQYF. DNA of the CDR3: TGCAGCGTTGATGGACAGGGTCAAGAGACCCAGTACTTC.

For the CDR3, the DNA is TGCGCCAGCAGCCAATGGAGGTGGGAGACCCAGTACTTC. Its protein is CASSQWRWETQYF. This chain joins TRBV4-1 and TRBJ2-5; D is perhaps TRBD2 (5 bases). With 2 bases removed from V and 5 bases from J, the gap between germline ends came to 9 bases. CDR3 length equals 13 residues. The germline V gene encodes CDR1 MGHRA and CDR2 YSYEKL.

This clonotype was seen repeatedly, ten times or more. The CDR3 coding sequence is TGTGCCGGTTCACAGGGGGCTGGAGAGACCCAGTACTTC. It translates to CAGSQGAGETQYF. The chain has TRBV18 and TRBJ2-5, with 9 bases fitting TRBD1. The CDR3 totals 13 residues. J gave up 4 bases and V 11 bases, and 8 bases lay outside the gene matches. The V gene's germline CDR1 is KGHSH and CDR2 LQKENI.

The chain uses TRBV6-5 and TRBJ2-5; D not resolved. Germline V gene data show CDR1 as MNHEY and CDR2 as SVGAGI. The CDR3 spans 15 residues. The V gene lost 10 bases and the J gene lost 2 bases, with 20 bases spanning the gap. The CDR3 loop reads CATSLVPRRQETQYF. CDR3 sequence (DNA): TGTGCCACCTCCCTCGTTCCCAGGCGGCAAGAGACCCAGTACTTC.

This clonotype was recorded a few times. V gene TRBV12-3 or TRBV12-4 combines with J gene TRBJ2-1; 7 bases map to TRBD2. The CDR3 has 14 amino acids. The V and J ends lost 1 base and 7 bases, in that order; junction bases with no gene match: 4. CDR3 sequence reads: CASSLGGGGNEQFF. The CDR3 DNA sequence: TGTGCCAGCAGTTTAGGGGGGGGAGGTAATGAGCAGTTCTTC.

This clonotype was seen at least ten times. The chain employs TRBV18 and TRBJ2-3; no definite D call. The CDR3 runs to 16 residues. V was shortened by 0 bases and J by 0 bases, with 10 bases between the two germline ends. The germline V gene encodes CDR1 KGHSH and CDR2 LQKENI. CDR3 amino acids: CASSPPLRYSTDTQYF. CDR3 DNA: TGTGCCAGCTCACCACCCCTCCGCTATAGCACAGATACGCAGTATTTT. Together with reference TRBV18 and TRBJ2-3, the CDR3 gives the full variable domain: NAGVMQNPRHLVRRRGQEARLRCSPMKGHSHVYWYRQLPEEGLKFMVYLQKENIIDESGMPKERFSAEFPKEGPSILRIQQVVRGDSAAYFCASSPPLRYSTDTQYFGPGTRLTVL.

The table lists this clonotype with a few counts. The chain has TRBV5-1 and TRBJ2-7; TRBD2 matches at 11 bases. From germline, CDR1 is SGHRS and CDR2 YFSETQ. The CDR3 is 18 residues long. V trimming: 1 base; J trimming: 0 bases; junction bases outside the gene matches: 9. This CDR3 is CASSLIPSGGTSSYEQYV. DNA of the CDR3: TGCGCCAGCAGCTTGATCCCTAGCGGGGGGACGAGCTCCTACGAGCAGTACGTC.

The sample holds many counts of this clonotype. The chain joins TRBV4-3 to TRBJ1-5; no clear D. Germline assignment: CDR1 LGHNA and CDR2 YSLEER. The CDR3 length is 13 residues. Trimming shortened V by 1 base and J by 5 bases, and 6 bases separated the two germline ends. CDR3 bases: TGCGCCAGCAGCCAAGGGGAGGATCAGCCCCAGCATTTT. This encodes CASSQGEDQPQHF.

In DNA, the CDR3 is TGTGCCAGCAGTTTTATCAGTCCGGGGGTTCCCTACGAGCAGTACTTC. Encoded protein: CASSFISPGVPYEQYF. This rearrangement joins TRBV28 to TRBJ2-7; possibly TRBD2 for D (6 bases). V was pared by 3 bases and J by 2 bases, with 17 bases between. CDR3 length equals 16 residues. Germline CDR1 reads MDHEN; CDR2 reads SYDVKM. The full variable domain, its missing parts supplied by reference TRBV28 and TRBJ2-7, is DVKVTQSSRYLVKRTGEKVFLECVQDMDHENMFWYRQDPGLGLRLIYFSYDVKMKEKGDIPEGYSVSREKKERFSLILESASTNQTSMYLCASSFISPGVPYEQYFGPGTRLTVT.

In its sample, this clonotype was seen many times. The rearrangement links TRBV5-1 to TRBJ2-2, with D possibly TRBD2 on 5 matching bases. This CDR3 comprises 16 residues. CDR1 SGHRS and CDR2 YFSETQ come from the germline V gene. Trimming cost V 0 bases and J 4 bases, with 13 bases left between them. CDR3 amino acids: CASSLAVDGLTGELFF. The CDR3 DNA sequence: TGCGCCAGCAGCTTGGCGGTGGATGGACTCACCGGGGAGCTGTTTTTT.

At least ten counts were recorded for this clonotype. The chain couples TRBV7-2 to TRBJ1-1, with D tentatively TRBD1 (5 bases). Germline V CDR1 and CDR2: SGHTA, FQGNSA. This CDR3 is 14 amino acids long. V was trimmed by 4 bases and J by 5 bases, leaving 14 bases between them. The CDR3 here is CASSSPTERTEAFF. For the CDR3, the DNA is TGTGCCAGCAGCTCCCCGACAGAACGGACTGAAGCTTTCTTT.

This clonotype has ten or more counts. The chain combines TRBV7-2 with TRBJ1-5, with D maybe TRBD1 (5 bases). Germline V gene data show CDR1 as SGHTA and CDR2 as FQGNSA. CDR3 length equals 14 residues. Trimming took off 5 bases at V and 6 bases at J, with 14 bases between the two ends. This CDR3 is CASSRPGPIQPQHF. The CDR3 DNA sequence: TGTGCCAGCAGCCGACCGGGGCCGATTCAGCCCCAGCATTTT.